This T cell receptor (beta chain) is drawn from a study of tissue T cells after allogeneic stem cell transplantation. Study conclusions and caveats: Few T cell clones were shared across patients, but motif clusters showed tissue-specific shared signatures. TCR repertoires tracked anatomic similarity, regardless of disease or transplant status. The patient cohort was small and clinically heterogeneous, with limited sampling depth.

A remark on this clone: What it recognizes is unknown. Gene names refer to mouse genes. With the read ending 1 residue before the CDR3 end, the germline J gene is used to fill in that end.

The protocol was immunoSEQ multiplex PCR, while the TCRdb copy is restricted to in-frame clones and leaves out a portion. The top ten hold roughly 0.5% of the sample, which has more than 40,000 clones, approximately 70% seen once. This CDR3 is 14 amino acids long. V dropped 3 bases and J dropped 0; count of bases not matched to a gene: 3. Germline V gives CDR1 FNHDT, CDR2 SITEND (reference sequence). The J gene is TRBJ2-7, the V gene TRBV19, with 7 bases matching TRBD2. This receptor was taken from a pool of C57BL/6 mice in good health. Input material: sorted cells pooled from one or two spleens. The chain's CDR3 is CASSRGGSSYEQYF. CDR3 DNA, as far as it was read: TGTGCCAGCAGTAGGGGGGGGAGCTCCTATGAACAGTAC.